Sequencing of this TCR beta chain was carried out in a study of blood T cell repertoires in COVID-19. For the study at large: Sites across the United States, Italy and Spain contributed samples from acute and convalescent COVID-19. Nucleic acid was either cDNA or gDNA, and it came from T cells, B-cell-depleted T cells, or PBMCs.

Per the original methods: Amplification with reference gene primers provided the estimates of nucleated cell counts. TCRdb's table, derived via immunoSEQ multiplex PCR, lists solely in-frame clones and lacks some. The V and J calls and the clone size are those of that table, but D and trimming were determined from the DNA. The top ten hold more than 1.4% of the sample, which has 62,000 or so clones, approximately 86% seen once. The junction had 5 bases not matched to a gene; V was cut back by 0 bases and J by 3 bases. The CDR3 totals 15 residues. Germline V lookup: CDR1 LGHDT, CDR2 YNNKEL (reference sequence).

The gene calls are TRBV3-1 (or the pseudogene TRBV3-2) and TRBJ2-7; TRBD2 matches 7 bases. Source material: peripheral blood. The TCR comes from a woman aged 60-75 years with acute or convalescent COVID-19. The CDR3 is CASSQDPASGYEQYF. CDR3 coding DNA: TGTGCCAGCAGCCAAGACCCGGCTAGCGGCTACGAGCAGTACTTC.